The 15 T cell receptor beta chains below all came from one sample that was sequenced in a study of blood T cell repertoires in COVID-19. Libraries were prepared by immunoSEQ multiplex PCR; TCRdb keeps only in-frame clonotypes and omits some of them. The profile covers around 140,000 clones, with over 75% appearing a single time and about two fifths taken by the ten largest. The sequencing input was peripheral blood. The receptors stem from a human donor in a cohort sampled during active COVID-19.

This clone appeared a single time. The chain uses TRBV10-3 and TRBJ1-2; TRBD1 matches at 7 bases. Germline CDR1 is ENHRY and CDR2 is SYGVKD. V shed 8 bases, J shed 4 bases, and the junction held 7 bases outside the gene matches. The CDR3 has 13 amino acids. Here the CDR3 reads CAIGADRFYGYTF. CDR3 DNA sequence: TGTGCCATCGGAGCGGACAGGTTCTATGGCTACACCTTC.

The rearrangement links TRBV29-1 to TRBJ1-4; no reliable D call. V shed 7 bases and J shed 0 bases, with 9 bases lying between them. The CDR3 is 13 residues long. The V gene's germline CDR1 is SQVTM and CDR2 ANQGSEA. The CDR3 DNA reads as TGCAGCGCCTCCAGGACAACTAATGAAAAACTGTTTTTT. Its protein is CSASRTTNEKLFF.

The V and J genes are TRBV5-1 and TRBJ2-1, with D possibly TRBD2 on 6 matching bases. The germline V and J ends were trimmed by 4 bases and 2 bases, with 19 bases remaining between them. CDR1 SGHRS and CDR2 YFSETQ come from the germline V gene. The length of the CDR3 is 17 residues. Written as DNA, the CDR3 is TGCGCCAGCAGCGGACCGGGACTGTCACTGACCTACAATGAGCAGTTCTTC. Translating gives CASSGPGLSLTYNEQFF.

The chain is built from TRBV11-3 and TRBJ2-1; TRBD2 might be the D (6 bases). Germline V CDR1 and CDR2: SGHNT, YENEEA. The CDR3 consists of 16 residues. Trimming cost V 4 bases and J 5 bases, with 18 bases left between them. CDR3 DNA sequence: TGTGCCAGCAGCTCAAGAAGGAGGACTACACACAATGAGCAGTTCTTC. Translation: CASSSRRRTTHNEQFF.

The chain joins TRBV6-5 to TRBJ1-2, with TRBD1 identical over 9 bases. CDR3 size: 15 residues. V lost 4 bases to trimming and J lost 3 bases; unmatched junction nucleotides: 6. Germline values: CDR1 MNHEY, CDR2 SVGAGI. CDR3 nucleotides: TGTGCCAGCAGTTCCTTACAGGGGGCCGACTATGGCTACACCTTC. Protein sequence: CASSSLQGADYGYTF.

The chain is built from TRBV6-2 or TRBV6-3 and TRBJ1-6, with no clear D. The CDR3 contains 15 residues. V lost 1 base and J lost 7, with 11 bases in between. Germline CDR1 and CDR2: MNHEY and SVGEGT. CDR3 DNA sequence: TGTGCCAGCAGTTACTACTCCGCGGGGAATTCACCCCTCCACTTT. This gives the protein CASSYYSAGNSPLHF.

The rearrangement joins TRBV28 to TRBJ1-5; possible D gene TRBD1, 6 bases. This CDR3 contains 15 residues. V lost 1 base and J 4 bases, leaving 11 bases between the germline ends. From germline, CDR1 is MDHEN and CDR2 SYDVKM. CDR3 sequence reads: CASSLSWDKNQPQHF. For the CDR3, the DNA is TGTGCCAGCAGTTTATCGTGGGACAAGAATCAGCCCCAGCATTTT.

The chain is built from TRBV28 and TRBJ1-1; the match to TRBD1 covers 8 bases. The CDR3 spans 12 residues. Per the germline V gene, CDR1 is MDHEN and CDR2 is SYDVKM. V was clipped by 6 bases and J by 4 bases; unmatched bases: 1. The CDR3 bases are TGTGCCAGCAGAACAGGGGGCACTGAAGCTTTCTTT. Translating gives CASRTGGTEAFF.

The chain combines TRBV15 with TRBJ1-3; 8 bases are shared with TRBD1. The length of the CDR3 is 15 residues. Trimming cost V 5 bases and J 0 bases; bases outside gene matches: 3. Germline V gene sequence: CDR1 LNHNV, CDR2 YYDKDF (reference sequence). The CDR3 DNA reads as TGTGCCACCAGCCGGGACAGGAGCTCTGGAAACACCATATATTTT. This codes for CATSRDRSSGNTIYF.

V gene TRBV9 combines with J gene TRBJ1-1, with 8 bases matching TRBD1. CDR1 and CDR2 (germline): SGDLS, YYNGEE. The CDR3 is 14 residues long. V lost 1 base, J lost 4 bases, and 3 bases stayed unmatched. The CDR3 protein is CASSVQGASTEAFF. The DNA for the CDR3 is TGTGCCAGCAGCGTACAGGGGGCGAGCACTGAAGCTTTCTTT.

V and J are TRBV3-1 (or the pseudogene TRBV3-2) and TRBJ1-6; 7 positions match TRBD1. The germline V gene has CDR1 LGHDT and CDR2 YNNKEL (reference sequence). This CDR3 spans 15 amino acids. V was pared by 0 bases and J by 11 bases, with 7 bases of the junction left unmatched. The CDR3 DNA sequence: TGTGCCAGCAGCCAAGAGAGGGGGCGGGGGGCACCCCTCCACTTT. Translated: CASSQERGRGAPLHF.

The genes are TRBV25-1 and TRBJ1-1, with D hard to call. The CDR3 has 14 residues. CDR1 MGHDK and CDR2 SYGVNS come from the germline V gene. V lost 10 bases and J 0 bases, leaving 15 bases between the germline ends. DNA of the CDR3: TGTGCCACCTCTGATTTGGCTTTGAACACTGAAGCTTTCTTT. Protein sequence: CATSDLALNTEAFF.

The gene calls are TRBV11-3 and TRBJ2-5; no definite D call. The CDR3 runs to 14 residues. Trimming stripped 1 base from V and 6 bases from J, with 12 bases between. Germline-derived CDR1 and CDR2 are SGHNT and YENEEA. The CDR3 DNA reads as TGTGCCAGCAGCTTAGCCCTCGAACAAAAGACCCAGTACTTC. Translated: CASSLALEQKTQYF.

V is TRBV18 and J is TRBJ2-2; 11 nucleotides line up with TRBD1. The germline CDR1 and CDR2 sequences are KGHSH and LQKENI. The trim removed 4 bases at V and 4 bases at J, leaving 5 bases unmatched. The CDR3 totals 16 residues. CDR3 protein: CASSRGQGASTGELFF. In DNA form, the CDR3 reads TGTGCCAGCTCACGAGGACAGGGGGCTTCCACCGGGGAGCTGTTTTTT.

J is TRBJ1-4 and V is TRBV2; the D gene is possibly TRBD1 (6 bases). CDR3 length equals 16 residues. Trimming cost V 5 bases and J 0 bases, with 13 bases left between them. Per germline, CDR1 SNHLY and CDR2 FYNNEI. The CDR3 spells CASSLRDTSTNEKLFF. CDR3 in DNA: TGTGCCAGCAGTCTCCGGGACACTTCAACTAATGAAAAACTGTTTTTT.